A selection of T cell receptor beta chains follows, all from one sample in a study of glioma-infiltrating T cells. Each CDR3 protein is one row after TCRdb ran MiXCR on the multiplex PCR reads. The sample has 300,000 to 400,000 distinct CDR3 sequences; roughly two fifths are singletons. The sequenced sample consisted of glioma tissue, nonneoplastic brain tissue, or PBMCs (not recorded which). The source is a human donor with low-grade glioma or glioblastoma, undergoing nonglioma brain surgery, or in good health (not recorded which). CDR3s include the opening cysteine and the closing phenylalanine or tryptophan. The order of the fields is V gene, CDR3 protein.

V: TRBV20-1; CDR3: CSARGGVTNEQFF
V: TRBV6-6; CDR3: CATRKVINTGELFF
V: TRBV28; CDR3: CASSFMLAGESYEQYF
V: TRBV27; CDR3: CASSPSMGNEQFF
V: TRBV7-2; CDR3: CAGRPDRGLEIQYF
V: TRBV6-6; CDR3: CASSLSGRAADTQYF
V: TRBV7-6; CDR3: CASSDPGQGRDTQYF
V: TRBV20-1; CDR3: CSARAGNSATDTQYF
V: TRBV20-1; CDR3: CSARDSITDTQYF
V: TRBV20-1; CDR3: CGAYWRVTDNEQFF
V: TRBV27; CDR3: CASSFDSPGELFF
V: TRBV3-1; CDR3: CASSLSGLAPDTQYF
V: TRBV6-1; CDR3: CASSRGEHYEQYF
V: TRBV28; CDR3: CASSLRQGADTQYF
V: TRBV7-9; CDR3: CASSFSGNEQYF
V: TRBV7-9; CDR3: CASSSGRAEQEAQYF
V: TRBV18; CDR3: CASSRRTAPGTQYF
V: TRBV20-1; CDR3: CSAQGGANEKLFF
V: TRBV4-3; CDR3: CASSSFAGALNEQFF
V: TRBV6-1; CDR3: CASYYGASQPQHF
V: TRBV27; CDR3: CASSWGPRNEQSF
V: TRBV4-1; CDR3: CASSQVLGTSLHNEQFF